Listed below are T cell receptor beta chains from one sample, sequenced in a study of T cells expressing NK-cell markers. One entry per CDR3 protein, without DNA, is what TCRdb gives after re-calling the 5' RACE reads. The table for this sample gives about 300,000 distinct CDR3 sequences. Source material: blood T cells: a sorted CD56 or NKG2C T cell subset, CD4+ or CD8+ T cells, or bulk PBMC T cells (not recorded which). The receptors stem from a woman between 18 and 70 years old in good health. Each CDR3 is given with its conserved first and last residue. Fields, in order: CDR3 length, J gene, V gene, CDR3 protein.

>13|TRBJ1-1|TRBV7-3
CASSLGGGTEAFF
>13|TRBJ1-1|TRBV20-1
CSTKRQGGQEAFF
>15|TRBJ1-1|TRBV19
CASSVAPTGTAEAFF
>15|TRBJ2-3|TRBV12-3/TRBV12-4
CASSSPGAPTDTQYF
>16|TRBJ2-1|TRBV14
CASSPTSGGSYNEQFF
>17|TRBJ2-2|TRBV27
CASSFGWGQPNTGELFF
>15|TRBJ2-1|TRBV6-2/TRBV6-3
CASITQGGEPNEQFF
>17|TRBJ2-1|TRBV6-1
CASITFGSSSGGAEQFF
>15|TRBJ1-5|TRBV7-2
CASSLEGSSDQPQHF
>14|TRBJ1-3|TRBV5-1
CASSLGQSGNTIYF
>17|TRBJ2-6|TRBV28
CASSPRGASSGANVLTF
>15|TRBJ2-1|TRBV5-1
CASSYGRITNNEQFF
>14|TRBJ2-1|TRBV18
CASKPGTPYNEQFF
>15|TRBJ1-1|TRBV7-2
CASSLAGGKNTEAFF
>16|TRBJ2-1|TRBV14
CASSQEGGSSYNEQFF
>12|TRBJ2-3|TRBV15
CATSRARDTQYF
>15|TRBJ2-5|TRBV27
CASSYPWGAGETQYF
>11|TRBJ1-6|TRBV20-1
CSARPLSPLHF
>15|TRBJ1-1|TRBV3-1
CASSPTPAGHTEAFF
>15|TRBJ2-5|TRBV25-1
CASSEGDFKQETQYF
>15|TRBJ1-1|TRBV11-2
CASSLNRGMNTEAFF
>15|TRBJ2-2|TRBV4-3
CASSQEPTGPGELFF
>17|TRBJ2-3|TRBV12-3/TRBV12-4
CASSLRMTSDRPDTQYF
>17|TRBJ2-1|TRBV7-9
CASSGEFGGAGYNEQFF
>16|TRBJ2-1|TRBV5-1
CASSLGTGVSYNEQFF
>15|TRBJ2-3|TRBV20-1
CSARAGAVGTDTQYF
>13|TRBJ1-4|TRBV18
CASSQTGREKLFF
>17|TRBJ2-2|TRBV5-1
CASSLDPGLAVTGELFF
>15|TRBJ2-7|TRBV29-1
CSVRGATGGTNEQYF
>15|TRBJ2-1|TRBV24-1
CATSDQRHPLNEQFF
>14|TRBJ2-1|TRBV5-1
CASSLWTGGNEQFF
>14|TRBJ2-7|TRBV5-1
CASSLVGSEYEQYF
>17|TRBJ2-1|TRBV18
CASSRTSGESSYNEQFF
>14|TRBJ2-3|TRBV30
CAWSRDAFTDTQYF
>12|TRBJ1-5|TRBV29-1
CSAGIPGQPQHF
>11|TRBJ1-1|TRBV20-1
CSAPYQGEAFF
>15|TRBJ2-1|TRBV7-6
CASLAGGRIFNEQFF
>15|TRBJ1-5|TRBV7-2
CASSLGRRASQPQHF
>18|TRBJ1-2|TRBV6-1
CASTRAARGQSLIYGYTF
>13|TRBJ1-2|TRBV20-1
CSARVGRIGGYTF
>17|TRBJ2-1|TRBV6-5
CASSYSRWDSSYNEQFF
>12|TRBJ1-3|TRBV29-1
CSVVGVGNTIYF
>17|TRBJ1-4|TRBV7-2
CASSPRGLGTTNEKLFF
>17|TRBJ2-3|TRBV5-6
CASSAKPGLAVTDTQYF
>14|TRBJ1-6|TRBV11-2
CASSLGQTNSPLHF
>13|TRBJ2-5|TRBV12-3/TRBV12-4
CASMSTGQETQYF
>15|TRBJ2-4|TRBV6-2/TRBV6-3
CASRAGAVAKNIQYF
>14|TRBJ2-3|TRBV20-1
CSAGGSGFRNTQYF
>15|TRBJ1-6|TRBV5-1
CASSGTWRGNSPLHF
>16|TRBJ2-2|TRBV4-2
CASSQVAGGLAGELFF
>12|TRBJ1-1|TRBV20-1
CSTYRGNTEAFF
>16|TRBJ2-7|TRBV20-1
CSASRRAGVSSYEQYF
>14|TRBJ2-1|TRBV5-1
CASSLGNSYNEQFF